These T cell receptor beta chains were read from a single sample in a study of breast tumors, draining lymph nodes, adjacent tissues. TCRdb processed the multiplex PCR reads anew with MiXCR; each CDR3 protein has one entry. The table has about 80,000 distinct CDR3 sequences, approximately 19% seen once; the top ten hold 2% to 3%. Specimen: axillary lymph node tissue. These receptors were taken from a female donor with breast cancer. Some clones in this sample may be carry-over from other donors' samples. CDR3s include the opening cysteine and the closing phenylalanine or tryptophan. D genes are given only for firm matches. Not every row has a clone size; where given, it reads once, few, many or a size class.

D gene	J gene	clone size	V gene	CDR3 length	CDR3 protein	CDR3 DNA
.	TRBJ2-7	many	TRBV5-1	15	CASRNLVGPAYEQYF	TGCGCCAGCAGAAATCTCGTCGGGCCTGCCTACGAGCAGTACTTC
TRBD1	TRBJ2-7	.	TRBV28	15	CASSPGTGGRYEQYF	TGTGCCAGCAGTCCTGGGACAGGGGGTCGGTACGAGCAGTACTTC
.	TRBJ2-7	many	TRBV6-1	13	CASSGLGAYEQYF	TGTGCCAGCAGTGGGCTGGGAGCCTACGAGCAGTACTTC
TRBD1	TRBJ2-1	many	TRBV5-1	17	CASSLGFDRVSDNEQFF	TGCGCCAGCAGCTTGGGGTTCGACAGGGTATCCGACAATGAGCAGTTCTTC
TRBD1	TRBJ2-6	medium-sized	TRBV20-1	16	CSARGDRGSGANVLTF	TGCAGTGCTAGAGGGGACAGGGGTTCCGGGGCCAACGTCCTGACTTTC
TRBD1	TRBJ1-2	many	TRBV9	14	CASSTMTGGEGYTF	TGTGCCAGCAGCACTATGACAGGGGGCGAGGGCTACACCTTC
.	TRBJ2-3	many	TRBV6-2/TRBV6-3	14	CASSTQARTDTQYF	TGTGCCAGCAGTACACAGGCGCGCACAGATACGCAGTATTTT
TRBD2	TRBJ2-1	many	TRBV12-3/TRBV12-4	17	CASSLLTGGPSYNEQFF	TGTGCCAGCAGTTTGTTGACGGGAGGGCCGTCCTACAATGAGCAGTTCTTC
.	TRBJ1-1	.	TRBV20-1	12	CSATPAGTEAFF	TGCAGTGCTACTCCCGCCGGGACTGAAGCTTTCTTT
TRBD2	TRBJ2-5	many	TRBV20-1	15	CSARDLADHQETQYF	TGCAGTGCTAGAGATCTAGCGGACCACCAAGAGACCCAGTACTTC
.	TRBJ2-7	many	TRBV19	14	CASSISGTRYEQYF	TGTGCCAGTAGTATTTCCGGGACTCGTTACGAGCAGTACTTC
TRBD1	TRBJ1-2	many	TRBV6-5	13	CASSPPGQGGHTF	TGTGCCAGCAGTCCACCGGGACAGGGGGGCCACACCTTC
.	TRBJ2-7	many	TRBV7-2	16	CASSLPVGTPSYEQYF	TGTGCCAGCAGCTTACCGGTGGGCACCCCCTCCTACGAGCAGTACTTC
TRBD2	TRBJ2-5	many	TRBV5-1	14	CASSRRGDQETQYF	TGCGCCAGCAGCCGTCGGGGGGACCAAGAGACCCAGTACTTC
TRBD1	TRBJ1-4	many	TRBV28	11	CAVQGDEKLFF	TGCGCGGTCCAGGGGGATGAAAAACTGTTTTTT
TRBD1	TRBJ2-7	many	TRBV13	12	CASGQGAHEQYF	TGTGCCAGCGGACAGGGGGCTCACGAGCAGTACTTC
.	TRBJ2-7	many	TRBV27	14	CASSFSGVEDEQYF	TGTGCCAGCAGTTTTTCAGGGGTCGAGGACGAGCAGTACTTC
.	TRBJ1-4	many	TRBV9	14	CASSPSIFGEKLFF	TGTGCCAGCAGCCCCTCAATATTTGGTGAAAAACTGTTTTTT
.	TRBJ2-7	many	TRBV6-1	14	CASSAQGGGYEQYF	TGTGCCAGCAGTGCTCAGGGGGGAGGCTACGAGCAGTACTTC
TRBD2	TRBJ2-3	many	TRBV15	15	CATSRLAVSTDTQYF	TGTGCCACCAGCAGACTAGCGGTCAGCACAGATACGCAGTATTTT
.	TRBJ1-5	many	TRBV12-3/TRBV12-4	13	CASRDQGNQPQHF	TGTGCCAGCAGAGATCAGGGAAATCAGCCCCAGCATTTT
.	TRBJ1-2	.	TRBV5-6	13	CASKGQTIYGYAF	TGTGCCAGCAAAGGACAGACCATCTATGGCTACGCCTTC
.	TRBJ2-2	.	TRBV6-2/TRBV6-3	19	CASSYRIDGRARGTGELFF	TGTGCCAGCAGTTATAGGATAGACGGGAGAGCCCGAGGAACCGGGGAGCTGTTTTTT
TRBD2	TRBJ2-1	.	TRBV6-2/TRBV6-3	18	CASSYPFGGSFSYNEQFF	TGTGCCAGCAGTTATCCCTTTGGCGGGAGTTTCTCCTACAATGAGCAGTTCTTC
.	TRBJ2-3	once	TRBV20-1	14	CSVRDQGRTDTQYF	TGCAGTGTTAGAGATCAAGGGAGAACAGATACGCAGTATTTT
.	TRBJ1-5	many	TRBV12-5	15	CASGLPGVSNQPQHF	TGTGCTAGTGGCCTACCAGGGGTAAGCAATCAGCCCCAGCATTTT
TRBD1	TRBJ2-2	.	TRBV6-2/TRBV6-3	15	CASSPGTGRAGELFF	TGTGCCAGCAGCCCCGGGACAGGCAGGGCCGGGGAGCTGTTTTTT
TRBD1	TRBJ1-5	many	TRBV2	14	CASGSQGLNQPQHF	TGTGCCAGCGGCTCACAGGGGTTAAATCAGCCCCAGCATTTT
.	TRBJ2-6	few	TRBV18	14	CASSEYSGANVLTF	TGTGCCAGCTCAGAATACTCTGGGGCCAACGTCCTGACTTTC
TRBD2	TRBJ2-3	many	TRBV11-3	14	CASSQTSDVDTQYF	TGTGCCAGCAGCCAGACTAGCGATGTAGATACGCAGTATTTT
.	TRBJ2-5	few	TRBV28	11	CASSLARSRYF	TGTGCCAGCAGCCTGGCAAGGTCCCGGTACTTC
.	TRBJ2-1	many	TRBV7-9	15	CASSLASGFNNEQFF	TGTGCCAGCAGCTTAGCTTCCGGGTTCAACAATGAGCAGTTCTTC
.	TRBJ1-5	few	TRBV3-1	14	CASSQAGRNQPQHF	TGTGCCAGCAGCCAAGCAGGGAGAAATCAGCCCCAGCATTTT
TRBD2	TRBJ2-5	.	TRBV5-4	15	CASSWSLAGGETQYF	TGTGCCAGCAGCTGGAGCCTAGCGGGAGGGGAGACCCAGTACTTC
.	TRBJ1-2	many	TRBV29-1	12	CSVGAGSYGYTF	TGCAGCGTTGGAGCAGGGTCATATGGCTACACCTTC
.	TRBJ1-4	many	TRBV5-6	16	CASSLQRGVFIEKLFF	TGTGCCAGCAGCTTGCAAAGGGGTGTTTTTATTGAAAAACTGTTTTTT
.	TRBJ2-5	many	TRBV9	12	CASSDFGETQYF	TGTGCCAGCAGCGATTTCGGGGAGACCCAGTACTTC